These 6 T cell receptor beta chains were sequenced from one sample in a study of cytotoxic CD8 clonotypes in ibrutinib-treated CLL. Here immunoSEQ multiplex PCR was the method, and the copy in TCRdb shows in-frame clones only, minus some. The sample holds about 200,000 clones; 70% to 75% are singletons and the top ten take roughly 6.4%. The sample here was PBMCs, taken after 12 months of ibrutinib treatment. The receptor source for this set is a human donor with chronic lymphocytic leukemia.

The J gene is TRBJ1-1, the V gene TRBV7-9, with no clear D. The germline V and J ends were trimmed by 3 bases and 1 base, with 9 bases remaining between them. From germline, CDR1 is SEHNR and CDR2 FQNEAQ (reference sequence). This CDR3 region has 14 residues. The CDR3 protein is CASSLKQSNTEAFF. CDR3 DNA: TGTGCCAGCAGCTTGAAACAGTCGAACACTGAAGCTTTCTTT.

The CDR3 DNA reads as TGTGCCAGCAGCTTAGAGGCGGGAGGACACAATGAGCAGTTCTTC. It encodes CASSLEAGGHNEQFF. V gene TRBV11-2 combines with J gene TRBJ2-1, with TRBD2 matching 8 bases. J was trimmed by 5 bases and V by 0 bases; bases with no gene match: 3. The CDR3 extends over 15 amino acids. In germline, CDR1 is SGHAT, CDR2 FQNNGV.

The chain couples TRBV2 to TRBJ2-7, with TRBD2 matching over 12 bases. The junction had 0 bases not matched to a gene; V was cut back by 6 bases and J by 6 bases. CDR3 size: 12 residues. The germline V gene has CDR1 SNHLY and CDR2 FYNNEI. CDR3 coding DNA: TGTGCCAGCAGACTAGCGGGAGGCGAGCAGTACTTC. Translating gives CASRLAGGEQYF.

This rearrangement joins TRBV7-8 to TRBJ2-3, with D uncertain. The length of the CDR3 is 13 residues. Trimming left V 3 bases short and J 4 bases short, with 8 bases between. Per germline, CDR1 SGHVS and CDR2 FQNEAQ. CDR3 DNA sequence: TGTGCCAGCAGCTTGGACGTCGCAGATACGCAGTATTTT. It codes for CASSLDVADTQYF.

This clone was detected only a few times. The V gene is TRBV6-1, the J gene TRBJ2-3; D tentatively reads TRBD1 or TRBD2 (5 bases each). The V end was cut by 4 bases, the J end by 5 bases, with 10 bases between. The CDR3 runs 13 residues. The germline V gene encodes CDR1 MNHNS and CDR2 SASEGT. The CDR3 DNA sequence: TGTGCCAGCAGTGGAGGGGCGATAGATACGCAGTATTTT. Translation: CASSGGAIDTQYF.

Regarding this clone: Its ends do not fully match the called genes, so a read error is possible. The chain uses TRBV7-9 and TRBJ2-7; 10 bases match TRBD1. Germline values: CDR1 SEHNR, CDR2 FQNEAQ (reference sequence). The CDR3 runs 13 residues. CDR3 sequence (DNA): TGTGCCAGCAGCTCCCTCCCCATTCGGACAGGGGGCTTC. This codes for CASSSLPIRTGGF.